This entry lists 7 T cell receptor beta chains sequenced from one sample in a study of blood T cell repertoires in COVID-19. Assay: immunoSEQ multiplex PCR; the TCRdb copy retains only in-frame clones and omits some. The data show roughly 60,000 clones, roughly 92% seen once. The material sequenced was peripheral blood. The receptors here all came from a human donor in a cohort sampled during active COVID-19.

The V and J genes are TRBV13 and TRBJ2-3; possibly TRBD2 for D (5 bases). This CDR3 contains 14 residues. The germline gives CDR1 PRHDT, CDR2 FYEKMQ (reference sequence). V was cut by 6 bases and J by 0 bases, with 10 bases left in between. Here the CDR3 DNA reads TGTGCCAGCAGTGCGAGGGTTAGCACAGATACGCAGTATTTT. As protein: CASSARVSTDTQYF.

This clone was seen only a few times. V usage is TRBV7-2 and J usage is TRBJ2-1; 13 nucleotides agree with TRBD2. This CDR3 contains 15 residues. Germline V lookup: CDR1 SGHTA, CDR2 FQGNSA. V dropped 2 bases and J dropped 9; count of bases not matched to a gene: 4. Written as DNA, the CDR3 is TGTGCCAGCAGCTTAATACTAGCGGGAGGGGGTGAGCAGTTCTTC. It codes for CASSLILAGGGEQFF.

The V gene is TRBV12-3 or TRBV12-4, the J gene TRBJ2-5; tentatively, D is TRBD1 (7 bases). CDR3 length equals 13 residues. Trimming removed 6 bases at V and 7 bases at J, with 15 bases between. The CDR3 here is CASSKGAAGTQYF. CDR3 DNA sequence: TGTGCCAGCAGCAAGGGGGCAGCGGGGACCCAGTACTTC.

This clone appeared a few times. The V and J genes are TRBV6-5 and TRBJ1-5; the D gene is possibly TRBD1 (5 bases). The CDR3 loop spans 14 amino acids. V lost 8 bases, J lost 5 bases, and 16 bases lay in between. Germline CDR1 and CDR2: MNHEY and SVGAGI. The CDR3 DNA reads TGTGCCAGCGCAGGGCAGACGGGTCATCAGCCCCAGCATTTT. This gives the protein CASAGQTGHQPQHF.

The CDR3, as DNA: TGTGCCAGCAGCTCAGCGGGCTACACAGATACGCAGTATTTT. Residues: CASSSAGYTDTQYF. The chain employs TRBV5-6 and TRBJ2-3, with a possible D match to TRBD2 (6 bases). The CDR3 is 14 residues long. Trimming removed 3 bases at V and 2 bases at J, with 10 bases between. Germline assignment: CDR1 SGHDT and CDR2 YYEEEE.

The chain joins TRBV19 to TRBJ2-2; 7 bases are a match to TRBD2. This CDR3 region has 14 residues. V lost 10 bases to trimming and J lost 0 bases; unmatched junction nucleotides: 5. Germline lookup yields CDR1 LNHDA and CDR2 SQIVND (reference sequence). The CDR3 nucleotides are TGTGCCACTTGCGGGAGACCGAACACCGGGGAGCTGTTTTTT. Encoded protein: CATCGRPNTGELFF.

The J gene is TRBJ2-5, the V gene TRBV5-1; D is ambiguous. In germline, CDR1 is SGHRS, CDR2 YFSETQ. With 9 bases removed from V and 4 bases from J, the gap between germline ends came to 10 bases. The CDR3 totals 11 residues. CDR3 nucleotide sequence: TGCGCCACCCAGCAGGCAGAGACCCAGTACTTC. Translation: CATQQAETQYF.